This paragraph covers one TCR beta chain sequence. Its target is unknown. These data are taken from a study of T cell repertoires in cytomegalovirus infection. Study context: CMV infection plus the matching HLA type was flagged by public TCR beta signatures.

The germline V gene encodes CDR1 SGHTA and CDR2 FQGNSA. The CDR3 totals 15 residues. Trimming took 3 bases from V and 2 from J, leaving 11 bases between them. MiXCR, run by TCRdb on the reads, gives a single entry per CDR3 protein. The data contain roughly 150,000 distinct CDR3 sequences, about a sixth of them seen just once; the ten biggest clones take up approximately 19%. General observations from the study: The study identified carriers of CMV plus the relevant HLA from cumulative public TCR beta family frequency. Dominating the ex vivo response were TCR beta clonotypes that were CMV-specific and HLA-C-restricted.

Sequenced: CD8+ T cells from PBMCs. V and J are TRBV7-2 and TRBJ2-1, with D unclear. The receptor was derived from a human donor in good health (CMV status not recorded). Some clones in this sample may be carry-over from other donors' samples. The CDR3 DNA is TGTGCCAGCAGCTTGGGCGGCGCTACCTACAATGAGCAGTTCTTC. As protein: CASSLGGATYNEQFF. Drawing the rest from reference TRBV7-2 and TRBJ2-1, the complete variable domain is GAGVSQSPSNKVTEKGKDVELRCDPISGHTALYWYRQSLGQGLEFLIYFQGNSAPDKSGLPSDRFSAERTGGSVSTLTIQRTQQEDSAVYLCASSLGGATYNEQFFGPGTRLTVL.